This is a list of T cell receptor beta chains from one sample in a study of blood T cell repertoires in COVID-19. Libraries were prepared by immunoSEQ multiplex PCR; TCRdb keeps only in-frame clonotypes and omits some of them. The sample includes about 51,000 clones, 80% to 95% of them seen just once. Sequencing was carried out using peripheral blood. The receptors here all came from a middle-aged man with acute or convalescent COVID-19. CDR3s include the opening cysteine and the closing phenylalanine or tryptophan.

V gene: TRBV7-6
J gene: TRBJ1-4
CDR3 protein: CASSLATGTNEKLFF

V gene: TRBV5-5
J gene: TRBJ2-7
CDR3 protein: CASSYRDRAYEQYF

V gene: TRBV6-5
J gene: TRBJ1-2
CDR3 protein: CASSTRDRPNYGYTF

V gene: TRBV14
J gene: TRBJ2-7
CDR3 protein: CASSQRSDPPYEQYF

V gene: TRBV20-1
J gene: TRBJ2-6
CDR3 protein: CSARGQGGDGANVLTF

V gene: TRBV3-1/TRBV3-2
J gene: TRBJ1-6
CDR3 protein: CASSGPQGIYNSPLHF

V gene: TRBV28
J gene: TRBJ1-5
CDR3 protein: CASSPPRTGSDRNQPQHF

V gene: TRBV7-2
J gene: TRBJ2-7
CDR3 protein: CASSSDRGPYEQYF

V gene: TRBV5-1
J gene: TRBJ1-1
CDR3 protein: CASSLVQFGLGTEAFF

V gene: TRBV7-2
J gene: TRBJ2-7
CDR3 protein: CASSLHGTGGYEQYF